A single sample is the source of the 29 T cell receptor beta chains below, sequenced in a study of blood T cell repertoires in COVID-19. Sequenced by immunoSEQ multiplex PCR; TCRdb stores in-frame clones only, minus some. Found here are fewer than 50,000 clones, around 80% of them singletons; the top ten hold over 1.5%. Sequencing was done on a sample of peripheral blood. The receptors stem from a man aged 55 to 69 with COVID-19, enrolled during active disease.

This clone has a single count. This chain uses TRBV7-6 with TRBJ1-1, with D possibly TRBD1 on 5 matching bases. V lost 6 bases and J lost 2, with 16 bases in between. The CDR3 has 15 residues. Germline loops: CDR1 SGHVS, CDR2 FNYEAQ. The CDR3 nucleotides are TGTGCCAGCAGTCCCTGGCAGGGCGAAAACACTGAAGCTTTCTTT. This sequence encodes CASSPWQGENTEAFF.

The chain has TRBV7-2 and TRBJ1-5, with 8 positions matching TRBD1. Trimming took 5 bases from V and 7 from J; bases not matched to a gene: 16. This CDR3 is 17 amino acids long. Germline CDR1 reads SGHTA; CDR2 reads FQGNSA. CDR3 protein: CASSPKPQGALVQPQHF. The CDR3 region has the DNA TGTGCCAGCAGCCCCAAACCCCAGGGGGCTTTGGTGCAGCCCCAGCATTTT.

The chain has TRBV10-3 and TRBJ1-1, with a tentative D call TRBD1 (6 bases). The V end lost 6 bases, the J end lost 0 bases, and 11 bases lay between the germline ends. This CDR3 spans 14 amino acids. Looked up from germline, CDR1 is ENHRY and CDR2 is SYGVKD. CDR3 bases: TGTGCCATCAGGGACAGTGGGATGAACACTGAAGCTTTCTTT. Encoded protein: CAIRDSGMNTEAFF.

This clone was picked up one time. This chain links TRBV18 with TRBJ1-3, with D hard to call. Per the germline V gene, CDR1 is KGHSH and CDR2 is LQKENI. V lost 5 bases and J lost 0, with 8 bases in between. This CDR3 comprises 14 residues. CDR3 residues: CASSNAGSGNTIYF. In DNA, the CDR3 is TGTGCCAGCTCAAACGCGGGCTCTGGAAACACCATATATTTT.

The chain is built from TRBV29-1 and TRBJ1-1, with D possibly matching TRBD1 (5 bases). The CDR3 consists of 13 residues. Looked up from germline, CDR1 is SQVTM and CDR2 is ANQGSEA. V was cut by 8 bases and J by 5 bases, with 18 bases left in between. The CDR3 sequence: CSFWRLRETEAFF. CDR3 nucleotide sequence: TGCAGCTTTTGGAGACTCAGGGAAACTGAAGCTTTCTTT.

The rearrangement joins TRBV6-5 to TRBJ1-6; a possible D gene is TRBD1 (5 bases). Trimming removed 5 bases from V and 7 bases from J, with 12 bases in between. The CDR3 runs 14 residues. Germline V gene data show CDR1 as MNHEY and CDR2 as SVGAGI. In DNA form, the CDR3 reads TGTGCCAGCAGTCTGGACACCCTAAATTCACCCCTCCACTTT. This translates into CASSLDTLNSPLHF.

CDR3 sequence reads: CASSSGGLAGSSYEQYF. CDR3 DNA: TGTGCCAGCAGCTCCGGGGGACTCGCGGGCAGCTCCTACGAGCAGTACTTC. The chain links TRBV7-2 to TRBJ2-7; D perhaps matches TRBD2 (6 bases). Germline V gene data show CDR1 as SGHTA and CDR2 as FQGNSA. This CDR3 has 17 residues. V was trimmed by 4 bases and J by 0 bases, leaving 19 bases between them.

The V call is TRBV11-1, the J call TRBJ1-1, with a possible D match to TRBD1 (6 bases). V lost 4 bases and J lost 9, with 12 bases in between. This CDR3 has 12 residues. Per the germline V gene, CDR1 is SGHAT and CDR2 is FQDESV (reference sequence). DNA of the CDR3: TGTGCCAGCAGCTCTTCACAGGGACAAGCTTTCTTT. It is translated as CASSSSQGQAFF.

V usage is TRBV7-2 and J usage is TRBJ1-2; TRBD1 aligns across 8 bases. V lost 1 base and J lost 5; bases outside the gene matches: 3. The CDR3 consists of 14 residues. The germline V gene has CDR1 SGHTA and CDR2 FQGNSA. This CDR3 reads CASSLGQGRYGYTF. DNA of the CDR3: TGTGCCAGCAGCTTAGGACAGGGGCGGTATGGCTACACCTTC. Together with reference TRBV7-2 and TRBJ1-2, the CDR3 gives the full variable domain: GAGVSQSPSNKVTEKGKDVELRCDPISGHTALYWYRQSLGQGLEFLIYFQGNSAPDKSGLPSDRFSAERTGGSVSTLTIQRTQQEDSAVYLCASSLGQGRYGYTFGSGTRLTVV.

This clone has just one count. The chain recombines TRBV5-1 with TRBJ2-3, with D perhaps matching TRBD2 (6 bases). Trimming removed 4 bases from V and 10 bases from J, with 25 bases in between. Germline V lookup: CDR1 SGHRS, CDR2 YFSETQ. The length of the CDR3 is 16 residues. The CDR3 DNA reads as TGCGCCAGCAGCGAGGGACTCGCCACCATTTCTGGGTCGCAGTATTTT. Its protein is CASSEGLATISGSQYF.

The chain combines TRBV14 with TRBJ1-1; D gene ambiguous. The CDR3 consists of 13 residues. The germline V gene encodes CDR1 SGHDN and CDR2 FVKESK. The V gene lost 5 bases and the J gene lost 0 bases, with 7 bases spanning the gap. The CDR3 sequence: CASSSYMNTEAFF. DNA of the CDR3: TGTGCCAGCAGCAGTTACATGAACACTGAAGCTTTCTTT.

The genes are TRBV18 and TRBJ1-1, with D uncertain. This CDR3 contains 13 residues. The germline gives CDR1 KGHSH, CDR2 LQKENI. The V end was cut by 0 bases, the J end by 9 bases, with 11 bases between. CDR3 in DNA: TGTGCCAGCTCACCACCGAGCCAGGCTCAAGCTTTCTTT. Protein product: CASSPPSQAQAFF.

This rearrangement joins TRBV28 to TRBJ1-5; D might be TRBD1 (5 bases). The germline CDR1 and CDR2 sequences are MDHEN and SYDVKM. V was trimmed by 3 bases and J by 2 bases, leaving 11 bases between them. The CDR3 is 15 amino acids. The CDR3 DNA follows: TGTGCCAGCAGTTTCGGGGGGATTGGCAATCAGCCCCAGCATTTT. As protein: CASSFGGIGNQPQHF.

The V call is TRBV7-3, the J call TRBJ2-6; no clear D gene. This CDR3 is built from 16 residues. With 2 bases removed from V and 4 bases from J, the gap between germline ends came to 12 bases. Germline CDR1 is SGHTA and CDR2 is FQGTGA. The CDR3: CASSLPRHSGANVLTF. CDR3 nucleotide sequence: TGTGCCAGCAGCTTACCAAGACATTCCGGGGCCAACGTCCTGACTTTC.

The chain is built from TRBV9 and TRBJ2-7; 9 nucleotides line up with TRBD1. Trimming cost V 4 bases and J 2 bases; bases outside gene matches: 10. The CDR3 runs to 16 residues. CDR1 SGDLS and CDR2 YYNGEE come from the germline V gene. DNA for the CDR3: TGTGCCAGCAGCACTACTGCCGGGACAGGGACCTACGAGCAGTACTTC. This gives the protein CASSTTAGTGTYEQYF.

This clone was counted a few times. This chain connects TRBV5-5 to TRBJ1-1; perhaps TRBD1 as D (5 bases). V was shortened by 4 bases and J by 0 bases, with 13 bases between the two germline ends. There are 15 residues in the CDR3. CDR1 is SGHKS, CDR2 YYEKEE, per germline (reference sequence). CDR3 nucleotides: TGTGCCAGCAGCCTCCGGACAAGCGTGAACACTGAAGCTTTCTTT. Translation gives CASSLRTSVNTEAFF.

The CDR3 DNA reads as TGTGCCAGCAGCAGGGAAACCCCTGGGGCCAACGTCCTGACTTTC. This translates into CASSRETPGANVLTF. The rearrangement joins TRBV25-1 to TRBJ2-6; TRBD1 might be the D (5 bases). The CDR3 contains 15 residues. Germline-derived CDR1 and CDR2 are MGHDK and SYGVNS. Deletions cut 6 bases from V and 2 bases from J, with 11 bases between.

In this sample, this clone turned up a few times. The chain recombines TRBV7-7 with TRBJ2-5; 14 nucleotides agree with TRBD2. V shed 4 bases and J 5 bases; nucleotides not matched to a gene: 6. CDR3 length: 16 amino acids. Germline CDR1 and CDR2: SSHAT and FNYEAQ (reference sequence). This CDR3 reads CASSSGLAGERETQYF. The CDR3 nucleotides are TGTGCCAGCAGCTCGGGACTAGCGGGAGAGCGGGAGACCCAGTACTTC.

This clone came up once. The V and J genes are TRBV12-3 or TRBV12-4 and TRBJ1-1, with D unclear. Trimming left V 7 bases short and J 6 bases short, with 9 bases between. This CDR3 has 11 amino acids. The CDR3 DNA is TGTGCCAGCATCGGGAGGTCTGAAGCTTTCTTT. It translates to CASIGRSEAFF.

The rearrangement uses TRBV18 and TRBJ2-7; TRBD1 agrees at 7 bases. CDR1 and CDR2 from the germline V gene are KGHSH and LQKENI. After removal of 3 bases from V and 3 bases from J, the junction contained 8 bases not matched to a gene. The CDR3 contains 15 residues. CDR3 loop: CASSPGQLDIYEQYF. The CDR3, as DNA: TGTGCCAGCTCACCGGGACAGTTAGACATCTACGAGCAGTACTTC.

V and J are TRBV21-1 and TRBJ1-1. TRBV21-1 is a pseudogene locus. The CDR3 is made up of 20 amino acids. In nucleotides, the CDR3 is TGTGCCAGCAGCCCAAGGGGGGGCTATCATTTTTTTGAAGGATGGAGTGAAGCTTTCTTT. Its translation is CASSPRGGYHFFEGWSEAFF.

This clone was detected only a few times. The CDR3 is CASSAPGQGFGTGELFF. The CDR3 DNA reads TGTGCCAGCAGTGCCCCGGGACAGGGTTTCGGCACCGGGGAGCTGTTTTTT. This chain uses TRBV6-1 with TRBJ2-2, with 9 positions matching TRBD1. The CDR3 length is 17 residues. The germline gives CDR1 MNHNS, CDR2 SASEGT. With 4 bases clipped from V and 4 bases from J, the junction kept 10 bases outside the gene matches.

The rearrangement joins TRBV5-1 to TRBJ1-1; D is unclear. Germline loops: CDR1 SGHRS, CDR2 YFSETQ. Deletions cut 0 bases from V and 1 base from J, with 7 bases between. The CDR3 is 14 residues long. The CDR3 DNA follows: TGCGCCAGCAGCTTGGCCGGAGGGAACACTGAAGCTTTCTTT. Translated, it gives CASSLAGGNTEAFF.

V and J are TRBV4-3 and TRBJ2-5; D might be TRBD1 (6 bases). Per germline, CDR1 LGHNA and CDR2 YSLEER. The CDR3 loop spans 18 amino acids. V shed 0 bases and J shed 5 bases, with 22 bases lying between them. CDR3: CASSQEAVPGHTRETQYF. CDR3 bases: TGCGCCAGCAGCCAAGAGGCAGTCCCGGGACATACTAGGGAGACCCAGTACTTC.

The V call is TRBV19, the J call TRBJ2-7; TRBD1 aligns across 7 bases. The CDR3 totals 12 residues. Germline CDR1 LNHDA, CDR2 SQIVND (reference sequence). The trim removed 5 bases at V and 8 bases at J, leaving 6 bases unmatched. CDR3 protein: CASSGGQAKQYF. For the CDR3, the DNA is TGTGCCAGTAGTGGAGGACAGGCGAAGCAGTACTTC.

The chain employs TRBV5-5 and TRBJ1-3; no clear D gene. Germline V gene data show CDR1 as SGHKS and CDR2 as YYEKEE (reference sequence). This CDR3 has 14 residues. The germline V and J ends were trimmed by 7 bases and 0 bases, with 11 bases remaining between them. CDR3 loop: CASRESNSGNTIYF. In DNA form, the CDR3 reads TGTGCCAGCCGCGAGTCGAACTCTGGAAACACCATATATTTT. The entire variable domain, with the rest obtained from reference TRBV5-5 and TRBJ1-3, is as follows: DAGVTQSPTHLIKTRGQQVTLRCSPISGHKSVSWYQQVLGQGPQFIFQYYEKEERGRGNFPDRFSARQFPNYSSELNVNALLLGDSALYLCASRESNSGNTIYFGEGSWLTVV.

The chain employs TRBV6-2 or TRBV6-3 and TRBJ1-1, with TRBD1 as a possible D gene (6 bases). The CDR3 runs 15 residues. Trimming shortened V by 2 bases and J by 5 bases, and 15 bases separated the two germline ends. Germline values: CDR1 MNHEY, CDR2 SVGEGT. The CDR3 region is CASSYDRGRGTEAFF. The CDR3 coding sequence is TGTGCCAGCAGTTACGATCGGGGAAGGGGGACTGAAGCTTTCTTT.

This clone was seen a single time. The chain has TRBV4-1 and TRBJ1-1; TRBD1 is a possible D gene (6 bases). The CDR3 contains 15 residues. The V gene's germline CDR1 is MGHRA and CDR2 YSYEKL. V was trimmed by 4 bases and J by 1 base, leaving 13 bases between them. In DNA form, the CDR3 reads TGCGCCAGCAGCCCGGATCCACAGGGGAACACTGAAGCTTTCTTT. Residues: CASSPDPQGNTEAFF.

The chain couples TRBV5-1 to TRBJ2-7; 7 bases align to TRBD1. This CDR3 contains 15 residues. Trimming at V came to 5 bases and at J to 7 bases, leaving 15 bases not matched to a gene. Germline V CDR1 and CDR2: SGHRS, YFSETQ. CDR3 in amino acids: CASRRTGTETQEQYF. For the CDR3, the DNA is TGCGCCAGCAGACGGACCGGGACAGAGACTCAGGAGCAGTACTTC.